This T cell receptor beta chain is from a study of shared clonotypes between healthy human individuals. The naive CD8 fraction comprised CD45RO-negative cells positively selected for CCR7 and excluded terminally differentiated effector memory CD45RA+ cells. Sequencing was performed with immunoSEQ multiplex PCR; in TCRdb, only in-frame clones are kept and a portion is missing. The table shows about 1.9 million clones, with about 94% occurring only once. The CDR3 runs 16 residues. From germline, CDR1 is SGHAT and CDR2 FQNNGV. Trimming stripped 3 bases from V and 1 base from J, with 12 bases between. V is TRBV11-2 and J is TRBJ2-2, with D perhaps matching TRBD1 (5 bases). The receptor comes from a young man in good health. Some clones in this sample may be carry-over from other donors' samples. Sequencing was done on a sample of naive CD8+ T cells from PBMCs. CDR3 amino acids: CASSFSDNLNTGELFF. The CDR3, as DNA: TGTGCCAGCAGCTTTTCGGACAATTTGAACACCGGGGAGCTGTTTTTT.